The subject of this entry is one T cell receptor (beta chain). Everyone who took part was 18 to 89 years old, and they came from fewer than 25 US areas. Cohort 3 recovery required two negative PCRs, clearance, or symptom resolution. This entry comes from a study of blood T cell repertoires in COVID-19. The wider study: Whether acute or convalescent, the COVID-19 samples came from the United States, Italy and Spain.

Methods used by the authors: Reference gene primer amplification yielded estimated nucleated cell counts. Method: immunoSEQ multiplex PCR; TCRdb's copy keeps in-frame clones and lacks some. V, J and clone size derive from that table, while D and trimming were established from the DNA sequence. Of some 370,000 clones in the sample, 80% to 85% were seen once. The receptor comes from a woman aged 45-65 years who had recovered from COVID-19. Sequencing was done on a sample of PBMCs or T cells enriched from blood (not recorded which).

As DNA, the CDR3 is TGTGCCAGCAGCCGGGACTTATCTGAAAAACTGTTTTTT. This translates into CASSRDLSEKLFF. The chain carries TRBV14 and TRBJ1-4; perhaps TRBD1 as D (5 bases). Per germline, CDR1 SGHDN and CDR2 FVKESK. The V gene lost 4 bases and the J gene lost 7 bases, with 10 bases spanning the gap. The CDR3 has 13 amino acids.